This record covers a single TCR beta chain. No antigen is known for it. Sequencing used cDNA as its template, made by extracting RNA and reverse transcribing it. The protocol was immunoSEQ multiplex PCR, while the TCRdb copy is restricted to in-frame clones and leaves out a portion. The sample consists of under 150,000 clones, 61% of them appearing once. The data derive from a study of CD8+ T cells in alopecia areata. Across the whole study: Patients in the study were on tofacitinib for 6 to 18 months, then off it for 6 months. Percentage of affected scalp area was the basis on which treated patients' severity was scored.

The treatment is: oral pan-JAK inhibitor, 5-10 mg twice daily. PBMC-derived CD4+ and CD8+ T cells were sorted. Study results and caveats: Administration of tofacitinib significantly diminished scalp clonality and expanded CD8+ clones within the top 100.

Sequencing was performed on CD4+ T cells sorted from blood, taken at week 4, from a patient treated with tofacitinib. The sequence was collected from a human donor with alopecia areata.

The CDR3 region has the DNA TGTGCCACCCGGTATTCGGGACAGGGTATCGCCCACGAGCAGTACTTC. Translating gives CATRYSGQGIAHEQYF. The chain couples TRBV15 to TRBJ2-7; TRBD1 aligns across 9 bases. Germline V lookup: CDR1 LNHNV, CDR2 YYDKDF (reference sequence). V trimming: 8 bases; J trimming: 5 bases; junction bases outside the gene matches: 16. The CDR3 spans 16 residues. The whole variable domain, filled in from reference TRBV15 and TRBJ2-7, reads DAMVIQNPRYQVTQFGKPVTLSCSQTLNHNVMYWYQQKSSQAPKLLFHYYDKDFNNEADTPDNFQSRRPNTSFCFLDIRSPGLGDTAMYLCATRYSGQGIAHEQYFGPGTRLTVT.